These 21 T cell receptor beta chains were all obtained from the same sample, sequenced in a study of tumor and adjacent non-tumor tissue in lung cancer. The library came from three nested PCR rounds adapted from ARM-PCR protocols. One entry per CDR3 protein, called by TCRdb with MiXCR from the multiplex PCR reads. In the table there are just over 200,000 distinct CDR3 sequences, around 71% of which are singletons. This sample's RNA came from whole unsorted tissue. What was sequenced was lung tumor tissue. These TCRs come from a man aged 55 to 70 with non-small cell lung cancer.

This clonotype was detected once. This chain links TRBV4-3 with TRBJ2-3, with unresolved D. Trimming cost V 1 base and J 3 bases, with 11 bases left between them. Germline values: CDR1 LGHNA, CDR2 YSLEER. The CDR3 is 15 amino acids. The CDR3 is CASSQVRISTDTQYF. The CDR3, as DNA: TGCGCCAGCAGCCAAGTAAGGATTTCGACAGATACGCAGTATTTT.

V gene TRBV14 combines with J gene TRBJ2-3; no clear D gene. Per the germline V gene, CDR1 is SGHDN and CDR2 is FVKESK. Trimming removed 2 bases at V and 4 bases at J, with 10 bases between. CDR3 length equals 14 residues. The CDR3 sequence is CASSQNPSPDTQYF. DNA of the CDR3: TGTGCCAGCAGCCAAAACCCCTCTCCAGATACGCAGTATTTT.

A note on this clonotype: Relative to the germline gene, one junction end is altered; a read error may explain this. The V and J genes are TRBV5-1 and TRBJ2-5, with D possibly TRBD2 on 5 matching bases. The CDR3 is 13 amino acids. Germline V lookup: CDR1 SGHRS, CDR2 YFSETQ. The CDR3 nucleotides are TGCGCCAGCAGCTTTGGGAGAGAAGAGACCCAGCACTTC. It translates to CASSFGREETQHF.

The gene calls are TRBV20-1 and TRBJ2-3, with TRBD2 matching over 8 bases. The V gene's germline CDR1 is DFQATT and CDR2 SNEGSKA (reference sequence). There are 14 residues in the CDR3. The DNA for the CDR3 is TGCAGAGCGTACCCAGCGGGGGCCACAGATACGCAGTATTTT. Protein: CRAYPAGATDTQYF.

V usage is TRBV11-3 and J usage is TRBJ1-1, with 9 bases that match TRBD2. The J call may not be correct, given that the DNA end is closer to TRBJ2-2. Germline lookup yields CDR1 SGHNT and CDR2 YENEEA. This CDR3 is 18 amino acids long. CDR3 nucleotides: TGTGCCAGCAGCTCCCGAGGAGCGGGAGGATACGGAGCCGTGGAGCTGTTTTTT. Translated: CASSSRGAGGYGAVELFF.

This clonotype was recorded many times. The rearrangement joins TRBV20-1 to TRBJ1-1; D may be TRBD1 (6 bases). The CDR3 runs to 12 residues. The V and J ends lost 5 bases and 7 bases respectively, with 14 bases between them. Germline V gene sequence: CDR1 DFQATT, CDR2 SNEGSKA (reference sequence). CDR3 sequence reads: CSAVLRGNEAFF. Here the CDR3 DNA reads TGCAGTGCTGTTCTCAGGGGAAATGAAGCTTTCTTT.

As to this clonotype: The junction and the germline gene differ at one end; a read error may be behind it. The V call is TRBV11-3, the J call TRBJ2-4; tentative D call: TRBD1 (5 bases). Germline loops: CDR1 SGHNT, CDR2 YENEEA. CDR3 length equals 12 residues. The CDR3 protein is CANSLTGFIQYF. The DNA for the CDR3 is TGTGCCAACAGCCTCACAGGCTTCATTCAGTACTTC.

Of note for this clonotype: A single base separates this from a much larger clone, so it may be a read error. This chain links TRBV20-1 with TRBJ1-5; TRBD1 is a possible D gene (5 bases). The CDR3 is made up of 13 amino acids. Germline CDR1 is DFQATT and CDR2 is SNEGSKA (reference sequence). The CDR3 region has the DNA TGCAGTGTCGGAGGGGTGAACAATGAGCCCCAGCATTTT. Protein: CSVGGVNNEPQHF.

The sample holds many counts of this clonotype. This sequence joins TRBV20-1 and TRBJ1-1; weak D call: TRBD1 (5 bases). The CDR3 spans 10 residues. Per germline, CDR1 DFQATT and CDR2 SNEGSKA (reference sequence). V shed 7 bases and J shed 10 bases, with 13 bases lying between them. CDR3: CSGSTERAFF. DNA for the CDR3: TGCAGTGGGTCGACAGAGCGAGCTTTCTTT.

The genes are TRBV29-1 and TRBJ2-1; no clear D gene. Trimming took off 8 bases at V and 3 bases at J, with 14 bases between the two ends. Germline values: CDR1 SQVTM, CDR2 ANQGSEA. This CDR3 spans 13 amino acids. CDR3 bases: TGCAGCACCCCGCAGATGGGCTACAATGAGCAGTTCTTC. This encodes CSTPQMGYNEQFF.

In the case of this clonotype: Being one base from a much bigger clone, this may be a read error. This chain uses TRBV29-1 with TRBJ2-3; 14 nucleotides line up with TRBD2. The length of the CDR3 is 15 residues. CDR1 SQVTM and CDR2 ANQGSEA come from the germline V gene. Trimming at V came to 6 bases and at J to 2 bases, leaving 4 bases not matched to a gene. CDR3 nucleotide sequence: TGCAGCGTCGCGGGACTAGCGGGAGCCACAGATACGCAGTATTTT. It encodes CSVAGLAGATDTQYF.

This clonotype came up a few times. The chain combines TRBV6-5 with TRBJ2-7; the match to TRBD1 covers 7 bases. Trimming cost V 6 bases and J 2 bases; bases outside gene matches: 7. The germline V gene has CDR1 MNHEY and CDR2 SVGAGI. The CDR3 runs to 14 residues. The CDR3 bases are TGTGCCAGCAGCGTAAGACAGGGTCCCTACGAGCAGTACTTC. It translates to CASSVRQGPYEQYF.

Concerning this clonotype itself: Possible read error: a much larger clone is one base away. V usage is TRBV6-5 and J usage is TRBJ2-2; TRBD1 matches 9 bases. Germline-derived CDR1 and CDR2 are MNHEY and SVGAGI. The CDR3 has 15 residues. CDR3 nucleotides: TGTGCCAGCAGTTGGACAGGGGAAAACATCGGGGAGCTGTTTTTT. Residues: CASSWTGENIGELFF.

In the case of this clonotype: The junction differs from germline at one of its ends, possibly a read error. CDR3 nucleotides: TGTGCCAGTAGTTGGCGACAGGGATCAGACACCAAATATTTT. It yields the protein CASSWRQGSDTKYF. The chain is built from TRBV12-3 or TRBV12-4 and TRBJ1-3, with 7 bases aligning to TRBD1. The CDR3 has 14 residues.

There are many counts of this clonotype. The rearrangement links TRBV5-1 to TRBJ1-1; no reliable D call. Germline V gives CDR1 SGHRS, CDR2 YFSETQ. The CDR3 covers 13 residues. V lost 2 bases and J 1 base, leaving 6 bases between the germline ends. The DNA of the CDR3 is TGCGCCAGCAGCTTAACCGGGAACACTGAAGCTTTCTTT. It yields the protein CASSLTGNTEAFF. Based on the CDR3 plus reference TRBV5-1 and TRBJ1-1, the full variable domain is KAGVTQTPRYLIKTRGQQVTLSCSPISGHRSVSWYQQTPGQGLQFLFEYFSETQRNKGNFPGRFSGRQFSNSRSEMNVSTLELGDSALYLCASSLTGNTEAFFGQGTRLTVV.

This clonotype has just a few counts. A read error may be the cause here, since a much bigger clone is one base away. The chain joins TRBV11-1 to TRBJ1-5; 7 nucleotides align to TRBD1. In germline, CDR1 is SGHAT, CDR2 FQDESV (reference sequence). CDR3 size: 15 residues. Germline trimming cut 4 bases from V and 8 bases from J; bases unmatched to any gene: 11. CDR3 loop: CASSSGAGGLEPQHF. The CDR3 DNA is TGTGCCAGCAGCTCAGGGGCAGGGGGACTAGAGCCCCAGCATTTT.

About this clonotype: This may be a read error, as it is one base from a much larger clone. The J gene is TRBJ2-3, the V gene TRBV12-3 or TRBV12-4; either TRBD1 or TRBD2 may fit D (5 bases each). This CDR3 contains 15 residues. The V end was cut by 5 bases, the J end by 2 bases, with 14 bases between. The CDR3 bases are TGTGCCAGCAGTCACACCGGGGCCAACACAGATACGCAGTATTTT. Translation gives CASSHTGANTDTQYF.

On this clonotype itself: The CDR3 carries no conserved terminal phenylalanine or tryptophan, so it likely arises from a read error. The rearrangement links TRBV11-1 to TRBJ2-2; D tentatively reads TRBD1 or TRBD2 (5 bases each). The CDR3 runs 16 residues. Germline loops: CDR1 SGHAT, CDR2 FQDESV (reference sequence). The CDR3 bases are TGTGCCAGTAGCTTCTACGGGGCGCGAAGCGCCGGGGAGCTGTTTTCT. This translates into CASSFYGARSAGELFS.

Note on this clonotype: An end of the junction differs from the germline gene, which may be a read error. The chain carries TRBV12-3 or TRBV12-4 and TRBJ1-5; possibly TRBD1 for D (5 bases). The CDR3 is made up of 15 amino acids. The CDR3 coding sequence is TGTGCCAGCGGTTTAATGCAAGGGGGCAATCAGCCCCAGCATTTT. The encoded protein is CASGLMQGGNQPQHF.

This clonotype was seen only once. The chain employs TRBV10-3 and TRBJ1-5; D gene unclear. The germline CDR1 and CDR2 sequences are ENHRY and SYGVKD. CDR3 length equals 14 residues. The chain's CDR3 is CATTKETGNEPQHF. In DNA form, the CDR3 reads TGTGCTACCACGAAAGAGACGGGGAATGAGCCCCAGCATTTT.

In the case of this clonotype: The junction shows a germline mismatch at one end, possibly a read error. The rearrangement joins TRBV29-1 to TRBJ2-2; D may correspond to TRBD1 or TRBD2 (5 bases each). This CDR3 spans 15 amino acids. CDR1 is SQVTM and CDR2 is ANQGSEA in the germline V gene. DNA for the CDR3: TGCAACGTCAGTGGGACGGTCGCGATCACCGGGGAGCTCTTTTTT. This codes for CNVSGTVAITGELFF.